The subject of this entry is one T cell receptor beta chain. Its antigen remains unidentified. The table came from immunoSEQ multiplex PCR; TCRdb's copy has only in-frame clones and leaves some out. The repertoire holds around 99,000 clones, with more than 85% as singletons. V lost 8 bases to trimming and J lost 4 bases; unmatched junction nucleotides: 12. The germline V gene has CDR1 SGHRS and CDR2 YFSETQ. The CDR3 spans 16 residues. This sample is part of a study of T cell responses to AZD1222 COVID-19 vaccine. Study conclusions and caveats: Just a handful of people given AZD1222 tested seropositive at baseline. Spike was spanned by vaccine-associated CD4 TCRs, with dominance at 160-218 and 743-854. All repertoire sampling was performed exclusively after the peak T cell response. Clonal diversity was possibly underestimated, and white British individuals and females predominated among donors.

The V gene is TRBV5-1, the J gene TRBJ2-3; 11 bases map to TRBD2. The clonotype was recovered from an adult who received the AZD1222 COVID-19 vaccine. The starting material was peripheral blood, obtained 28 days after the second AZD1222 dose. This CDR3 is CASFFSGSGRADTQYF. The CDR3 DNA reads as TGCGCCAGTTTCTTCAGCGGTAGCGGGAGGGCAGATACGCAGTATTTT.